Each of the 17 T cell receptor beta chains below was sequenced from the same sample in a study of early T cells in non-severe SARS-CoV-2 infection (dated by TCRdb to the early 2020s). The protocol used for the library was 5' RACE. The instrument given in TCRdb is NextSeq 500. TCRdb reworked the public reads: Q25 trimming with fastp, MiXCR clone assembly, productive beta chains retained. Records with the same CDR3 protein are collapsed into one entry carrying the most frequent genes and DNA. The table for this sample lists 100,000 to 150,000 distinct CDR3 sequences; approximately 15% of them were counted only once. 20% to 25% of the sample is held by the ten biggest clonotypes. The source material was whole blood. These receptors all come from an adult who was a healthcare worker with PCR-confirmed SARS-CoV-2 infection or an uninfected control (not recorded which).

Only a few counts were recorded for this clonotype. The chain links TRBV5-1 to TRBJ1-5; the D gene is possibly TRBD1 (5 bases). The CDR3 totals 14 residues. In germline, CDR1 is SGHRS, CDR2 YFSETQ. Trimming took off 0 bases at V and 5 bases at J, with 9 bases between the two ends. The CDR3 protein is CASSLGQPDQPQHF. The DNA for the CDR3 is TGCGCCAGCAGCTTGGGACAGCCCGATCAGCCCCAGCATTTT.

As to this clonotype: Compared with germline, one end of the junction differs, possibly owing to a read error. The J gene is TRBJ1-3, the V gene TRBV4-2; D remains ambiguous. The CDR3 spans 14 residues. Germline CDR1 is LGHNA and CDR2 is YNFKEQ. CDR3 DNA sequence: TGTGCCAGCAGCCAAGAAATGTCTGGGAACACCATATATTTT. The encoded protein is CASSQEMSGNTIYF.

The chain recombines TRBV12-3 or TRBV12-4 with TRBJ1-5; D is unclear. The CDR3 is 15 amino acids. V was shortened by 6 bases and J by 4 bases, with 16 bases between the two germline ends. CDR3 region: CASSQDGWENQPQHF. DNA for the CDR3: TGTGCCAGCAGCCAGGACGGGTGGGAAAATCAGCCCCAGCATTTT.

The CDR3 sequence: CASSGDTEAFF. The CDR3 region has the DNA TGTGCCAGCAGTGGCGACACTGAAGCTTTCTTT. The chain uses TRBV2 and TRBJ1-1; D gene uncertain. V shed 4 bases and J shed 3 bases, with 3 bases lying between them. The CDR3 is made up of 11 amino acids. The V gene's germline CDR1 is SNHLY and CDR2 FYNNEI.

The chain joins TRBV29-1 to TRBJ2-3; D uncertain. The CDR3 runs 11 residues. Germline V lookup: CDR1 SQVTM, CDR2 ANQGSEA. V shed 3 bases and J shed 4 bases, with 5 bases lying between them. Here the CDR3 DNA reads TGCAGCGTTGAGGCCCCAGATACGCAGTATTTT. Its translation: CSVEAPDTQYF.

Note on this clonotype: Being one base from a much bigger clone, this may be a read error. The rearrangement links TRBV11-2 to TRBJ1-2; possibly TRBD1 for D (6 bases). This CDR3 is 14 amino acids long. Germline assignment: CDR1 SGHAT and CDR2 FQNNGV. The CDR3 DNA reads as TGTGTCAGCAGCTTACCCGGACAGTACTATGGCTACACCTTC. Its protein is CVSSLPGQYYGYTF.

Ten or more counts support this clonotype. The chain recombines TRBV12-3 or TRBV12-4 with TRBJ1-4; 7 bases map to TRBD1. Germline trimming cut 3 bases from V and 1 base from J; bases unmatched to any gene: 2. The CDR3 has 15 residues. The CDR3 DNA reads TGTGCCAGCAGTTTGCAGGGGGGAACTAATGAAAAACTGTTTTTT. Residues: CASSLQGGTNEKLFF.

This clonotype showed up many times. The chain employs TRBV11-2 and TRBJ2-7; D could derive from TRBD1 or TRBD2 (5 bases each). Between the trimmed V and J ends, which lost 3 bases and 7 bases, there was a span of 10 bases. CDR3 size: 12 residues. Germline CDR1 is SGHAT and CDR2 is FQNNGV. The CDR3 DNA reads TGTGCCAGCAGCTTGGTGGGGACGGAGCAGTACTTC. This codes for CASSLVGTEQYF.

V gene TRBV7-9 combines with J gene TRBJ2-7; TRBD1 or TRBD2 may be the D gene (5 bases each). Per germline, CDR1 SEHNR and CDR2 FQNEAQ (reference sequence). CDR3 size: 14 residues. Trimming took 1 base from V and 5 from J, leaving 12 bases between them. The CDR3 spells CASSLEEGIDEQYF. The CDR3 nucleotides are TGTGCCAGCAGCTTAGAAGAGGGGATCGACGAGCAGTACTTC. The whole variable domain, filled in from reference TRBV7-9 and TRBJ2-7, reads DTGVSQNPRHKITKRGQNVTFRCDPISEHNRLYWYRQTLGQGPEFLTYFQNEAQLEKSRLLSDRFSAERPKGSFSTLEIQRTEQGDSAMYLCASSLEEGIDEQYFGPGTRLTVT.

The sample holds many counts of this clonotype. V and J are TRBV7-9 and TRBJ1-5, with 9 bases fitting TRBD1. This CDR3 contains 15 residues. The J segment lost 6 bases and the V segment lost 1 base, leaving 4 bases of the junction unmatched. Germline CDR1 reads SEHNR; CDR2 reads FQNEAQ (reference sequence). The CDR3: CASSLGGQGRQPQHF. The CDR3 region has the DNA TGTGCCAGCAGCTTAGGGGGACAGGGACGTCAGCCCCAGCATTTT.

The chain links TRBV6-2 or TRBV6-3 to TRBJ1-3, with D possibly being TRBD1 (5 bases). Per germline, CDR1 MNHEY and CDR2 SVGEGT. This CDR3 comprises 12 residues. With 5 bases removed from V and 9 bases from J, the gap between germline ends came to 11 bases. CDR3 DNA: TGTGCCAGCAGTGGGTCTGGGGGCACCATATATTTT. This encodes CASSGSGGTIYF.

This clonotype was seen more than once but under ten times. The DNA of the CDR3 is TGCAGTGCTTACGAGACCGGGACACCCTACGAGCAGTACTTC. Translated, it gives CSAYETGTPYEQYF. This chain joins TRBV20-1 and TRBJ2-7; TRBD1 is a possible D gene (6 bases). CDR1 is DFQATT, CDR2 SNEGSKA, per germline (reference sequence). Trimming took off 5 bases at V and 2 bases at J, with 16 bases between the two ends. The CDR3 runs 14 residues.

This clonotype has only a few counts. The rearrangement joins TRBV29-1 to TRBJ2-1; D may be TRBD1 or TRBD2 (6 bases each). Per germline, CDR1 SQVTM and CDR2 ANQGSEA. Trimming shortened V by 5 bases and J by 7 bases, and 18 bases separated the two germline ends. The CDR3 sequence is 14 residues long. The DNA of the CDR3 is TGCAGCGTTCCGATACAGGGAGGTAGGAATGAGCAGTTCTTC. This codes for CSVPIQGGRNEQFF.

The chain couples TRBV7-6 to TRBJ2-7; either TRBD1 or TRBD2 may supply D (5 bases each). V was clipped by 5 bases and J by 2 bases, with 10 bases between them. In germline, CDR1 is SGHVS, CDR2 FNYEAQ. There are 13 residues in the CDR3. The CDR3 DNA reads as TGTGCCAGCAGCCGGGGACCCACCTACGAGCAGTACTTC. It translates to CASSRGPTYEQYF.

V and J are TRBV12-3 or TRBV12-4 and TRBJ1-4; 7 bases are shared with TRBD1. The V and J ends lost 1 base and 4 bases, in that order; junction bases with no gene match: 6. CDR3 length: 16 amino acids. The CDR3 region is CASSLDGRQGNEKLFF. The CDR3 DNA sequence: TGTGCCAGCAGTTTAGACGGGCGACAGGGTAATGAAAAACTGTTTTTT.

This clonotype appeared a few times. The rearrangement uses TRBV5-4 and TRBJ1-2, with TRBD1 matching over 10 bases. Looked up from germline, CDR1 is SGHNT and CDR2 is YYREEE (reference sequence). There are 14 residues in the CDR3. V lost 5 bases, J lost 13 bases, and 14 bases stayed unmatched. The CDR3 protein is CASSPGTGARWGTF. The CDR3, as DNA: TGTGCCAGCAGTCCCGGGACAGGGGCACGGTGGGGCACCTTC.

This chain connects TRBV3-1 to TRBJ2-5; D remains unclear. V shed 7 bases and J shed 1 base, with 13 bases lying between them. Germline CDR1 LGHDT, CDR2 YNNKEL (reference sequence). The CDR3 extends over 14 amino acids. DNA of the CDR3: TGTGCCAGCAAACAGTCCCATACCCAAGAGACCCAGTACTTC. This translates into CASKQSHTQETQYF.